The 30 T cell receptor beta chains given below trace back to one sample, sequenced in a study of blood T cell repertoires in COVID-19. The assay was immunoSEQ multiplex PCR, and TCRdb's table has in-frame clones only and misses some. The sample has about 150,000 clones; over 75% are singletons. The sample taken for sequencing was peripheral blood. The source is a human donor in a cohort sampled during active COVID-19.

V and J are TRBV4-2 and TRBJ2-2; no definite D call. Deletions cut 4 bases from V and 2 bases from J, with 14 bases between. Germline CDR1 is LGHNA and CDR2 is YNFKEQ. The CDR3 consists of 16 residues. The CDR3 DNA sequence: TGTGCCAGCAGCCTAGAGCTGGCATCAAACACCGGGGAGCTGTTTTTT. Amino acid sequence: CASSLELASNTGELFF.

This rearrangement joins TRBV15 to TRBJ2-7; D may be TRBD2 (5 bases). The V gene lost 0 bases and the J gene lost 6 bases, with 15 bases spanning the gap. CDR3 length equals 15 residues. Germline V gene data show CDR1 as LNHNV and CDR2 as YYDKDF (reference sequence). CDR3 bases: TGTGCCACCAGCAGAGATGGGAGTCTGACTGGCGAGCAGTACTTC. Protein sequence: CATSRDGSLTGEQYF.

This sequence joins TRBV4-2 and TRBJ1-2; possibly TRBD1 for D (5 bases). In germline, CDR1 is LGHNA, CDR2 YNFKEQ. The CDR3 is 15 amino acids. V lost 2 bases and J lost 0, with 10 bases in between. The CDR3, as DNA: TGTGCCAGCAGCCAACCGTCAGGGACTAACTATGGCTACACCTTC. This encodes CASSQPSGTNYGYTF.

This rearrangement joins TRBV7-2 to TRBJ2-3; perhaps TRBD2 as D (5 bases). With 1 base removed from V and 15 bases from J, the gap between germline ends came to 17 bases. There are 13 residues in the CDR3. Germline V gene data show CDR1 as SGHTA and CDR2 as FQGNSA. CDR3 in amino acids: CASSLERRDSNYF. The CDR3 DNA reads TGTGCCAGCAGCTTAGAGCGTCGGGATTCGAACTATTTT.

This chain uses TRBV5-1 with TRBJ1-1, with D maybe TRBD1 (5 bases). This CDR3 spans 13 amino acids. The germline V and J ends were trimmed by 7 bases and 11 bases, with 21 bases remaining between them. Germline V lookup: CDR1 SGHRS, CDR2 YFSETQ. The CDR3 sequence is CASSIGAELGAFF. The CDR3 coding sequence is TGCGCCAGCTCAATTGGGGCGGAACTGGGGGCTTTCTTT.

This clone has a single count. The rearrangement links TRBV11-2 to TRBJ1-1; 10 nucleotides match TRBD1. With V trimmed by 4 bases and J by 5 bases, 7 bases remained unmatched. The CDR3 extends over 15 amino acids. Germline V gene lookup returns CDR1 SGHAT and CDR2 FQNNGV. The CDR3 spells CASSWRQGASTEAFF. The CDR3 bases are TGTGCCAGCAGCTGGCGACAGGGGGCGAGTACTGAAGCTTTCTTT.

The chain combines TRBV6-5 with TRBJ2-7, with D perhaps matching TRBD2 (6 bases). Per germline, CDR1 MNHEY and CDR2 SVGAGI. The CDR3 has 13 amino acids. V lost 2 bases and J lost 6, with 11 bases in between. DNA of the CDR3: TGTGCCAGCAGTTACACCAGGAGGGGCGAGCAGTACGTC. It specifies CASSYTRRGEQYV.

This clone showed up just a few times. The CDR3 here is CASSLGRFSGNTIYF. CDR3 coding DNA: TGTGCCAGCAGCTTAGGGCGGTTCTCTGGAAACACCATATATTTT. The chain recombines TRBV7-2 with TRBJ1-3; D unclear. V shed 1 base and J shed 0 bases, with 7 bases lying between them. CDR3 length equals 15 residues. Germline V gene sequence: CDR1 SGHTA, CDR2 FQGNSA.

The chain couples TRBV6-5 to TRBJ1-5, with 9 nucleotides matching TRBD1. Germline assignment: CDR1 MNHEY and CDR2 SVGAGI. The J segment lost 7 bases and the V segment lost 6 bases, leaving 7 bases of the junction unmatched. The CDR3 is 14 amino acids. The CDR3 region is CASRPGTGIQPQHF. CDR3 in DNA: TGTGCCAGCAGACCCGGGACAGGGATCCAGCCCCAGCATTTT.

The chain has TRBV6-4 and TRBJ2-7; 7 bases are shared with TRBD2. V dropped 10 bases and J dropped 5; count of bases not matched to a gene: 8. CDR3 length equals 12 residues. Looked up from germline, CDR1 is MRHNA and CDR2 is SNTAGT. CDR3 nucleotide sequence: TGTGCCACCATGGAGGGAGGGAACGAGCAGTACGTC. Its translation is CATMEGGNEQYV.

This clone was observed a few times. The chain uses TRBV19 and TRBJ1-2; 7 bases align to TRBD1. The CDR3 is made up of 13 amino acids. The ends lost 7 bases at V and 3 bases at J; junction bases unmatched: 5. In germline, CDR1 is LNHDA, CDR2 SQIVND (reference sequence). CDR3 DNA sequence: TGTGCCAGTACCACAGACAGGGACTATGGCTACACCTTC. Residues: CASTTDRDYGYTF.

This chain uses TRBV5-1 with TRBJ2-7; no definite D call. The CDR3 has 13 amino acids. Germline V gene sequence: CDR1 SGHRS, CDR2 YFSETQ. V lost 2 bases and J 6 bases, leaving 12 bases between the germline ends. The CDR3 DNA sequence: TGCGCCAGCAGCTTAGACTGGGTGAGCGAGCAGTACTTC. Its translation: CASSLDWVSEQYF.

This clone was found a few times. This chain links TRBV5-5 with TRBJ2-1; D gene unclear. Looked up from germline, CDR1 is SGHKS and CDR2 is YYEKEE (reference sequence). Trimming stripped 4 bases from V and 1 base from J, with 9 bases between. The CDR3 covers 14 residues. The CDR3 loop reads CASSPGRSYNEQFF. For the CDR3, the DNA is TGTGCCAGCAGCCCTGGTCGGTCCTACAATGAGCAGTTCTTC.

The chain recombines TRBV19 with TRBJ1-2; D uncertain. CDR3 length: 14 amino acids. V lost 3 bases, J lost 7 bases, and 15 bases lay in between. CDR1 is LNHDA and CDR2 is SQIVND in the germline V gene (reference sequence). The CDR3 spells CASSMVGRAGGYTF. As DNA, the CDR3 is TGTGCCAGTAGTATGGTAGGGCGGGCGGGTGGCTACACCTTC.

The rearrangement uses TRBV12-5 and TRBJ2-6; maybe TRBD1 (6 bases). Trimming removed 1 base from V and 3 bases from J, with 7 bases in between. From germline, CDR1 is LGHNT and CDR2 FRNRAP. The CDR3 is 15 amino acids. CDR3 nucleotide sequence: TGTGCTAGTGGTTTGGGGGACATTGGGGCCAACGTCCTGACTTTC. Protein: CASGLGDIGANVLTF.

This chain joins TRBV29-1 and TRBJ2-5, with TRBD2 matching 10 bases. Trimming removed 6 bases from V and 5 bases from J; junction bases left unmatched: 9. The germline V gene encodes CDR1 SQVTM and CDR2 ANQGSEA. CDR3 size: 14 residues. CDR3 region: CSVGASGGVETQYF. In DNA form, the CDR3 reads TGCAGCGTGGGGGCTAGCGGGGGCGTGGAGACCCAGTACTTC.

This clone has more than one count but fewer than ten. CDR3 DNA: TGCGCCAGCAGCTTGGCCGCGGGGTCTGGAAACACCATATATTTT. Translated, it gives CASSLAAGSGNTIYF. This chain uses TRBV5-1 with TRBJ1-3; no clear D. CDR1 is SGHRS and CDR2 is YFSETQ in the germline V gene. V lost 0 bases and J 1 base, leaving 8 bases between the germline ends. This CDR3 is 15 amino acids long.

This chain's CDR3 is CASSQGLAGGQETQYF. The CDR3 DNA reads as TGCGCCAGCAGCCAGGGGCTAGCGGGGGGGCAGGAGACCCAGTACTTC. The chain has TRBV4-3 and TRBJ2-5; TRBD2 agrees at 12 bases. CDR1 and CDR2 from the germline V gene are LGHNA and YSLEER. This CDR3 region has 16 residues. Trimming removed 3 bases from V and 5 bases from J; junction bases left unmatched: 7.

V usage is TRBV5-1 and J usage is TRBJ2-7; the match to TRBD2 covers 9 bases. CDR1 is SGHRS, CDR2 YFSETQ, per germline. The CDR3 spans 15 residues. The V segment lost 4 bases and the J segment 5 bases; nucleotides outside the gene matches: 10. The CDR3 sequence: CASSPGGLASNEQYF. CDR3 coding DNA: TGCGCCAGCAGCCCGGGGGGACTAGCTAGCAACGAGCAGTACTTC. Combining the CDR3 with reference TRBV5-1 and TRBJ2-7 gives the whole variable domain KAGVTQTPRYLIKTRGQQVTLSCSPISGHRSVSWYQQTPGQGLQFLFEYFSETQRNKGNFPGRFSGRQFSNSRSEMNVSTLELGDSALYLCASSPGGLASNEQYFGPGTRLTVT.

V and J are TRBV7-3 and TRBJ2-2, with 10 bases fitting TRBD2. Looked up from germline, CDR1 is SGHTA and CDR2 is FQGTGA. CDR3 length: 15 amino acids. With 2 bases clipped from V and 3 bases from J, the junction kept 0 bases outside the gene matches. The CDR3 bases are TGTGCCAGCAGCTTACTAGCGGGAGACACCGGGGAGCTGTTTTTT. Protein sequence: CASSLLAGDTGELFF.

The genes are TRBV9 and TRBJ2-2; TRBD2 might be the D (6 bases). Germline loops: CDR1 SGDLS, CDR2 YYNGEE. This CDR3 has 17 residues. V lost 0 bases and J 4 bases, leaving 16 bases between the germline ends. The CDR3 loop reads CASSVAPPGVGTGELFF. The CDR3 region has the DNA TGTGCCAGCAGCGTAGCTCCTCCGGGAGTCGGCACCGGGGAGCTGTTTTTT.

This chain uses TRBV27 with TRBJ1-5; 9 bases are shared with TRBD1. This CDR3 spans 15 amino acids. Per germline, CDR1 MNHEY and CDR2 SMNVEV (reference sequence). Germline trimming cut 6 bases from V and 1 base from J; bases unmatched to any gene: 4. The CDR3 loop is CASRQQGASNQPQHF. The CDR3 DNA is TGTGCCAGCAGACAACAGGGGGCAAGCAATCAGCCCCAGCATTTT.

V gene TRBV9 combines with J gene TRBJ1-1; 8 nucleotides match TRBD1. With V trimmed by 2 bases and J by 11 bases, 11 bases remained unmatched. This CDR3 contains 14 residues. CDR1 and CDR2 from the germline V gene are SGDLS and YYNGEE. CDR3 nucleotides: TGTGCCAGCAGCGTGTTCGGACAGGGCGGGAGTGCTTTCTTT. As protein: CASSVFGQGGSAFF.

This chain links TRBV18 with TRBJ1-5; 8 bases are a match to TRBD1. The CDR3 is made up of 15 amino acids. Germline CDR1 KGHSH, CDR2 LQKENI. With 6 bases clipped from V and 9 bases from J, the junction kept 13 bases outside the gene matches. CDR3 in DNA: TGTGCCAGCTCGCGGGATCAGGGGGCCCAGGGGCCCCAGCATTTT. This gives the protein CASSRDQGAQGPQHF.

The chain links TRBV23-1 to TRBJ2-7; tentative D call: TRBD1 (5 bases). TRBV23-1 counts as an open reading frame of uncertain function. The CDR3 is 16 amino acids. V lost 0 bases and J lost 3, with 15 bases in between. The CDR3 protein is CASSQSRQSLYYEQYF. The CDR3 DNA follows: TGCGCCAGCAGTCAATCCAGACAGAGCTTATACTACGAGCAGTACTTC.

The V gene is TRBV5-1, the J gene TRBJ2-2; 8 bases match TRBD1. The CDR3 length is 15 residues. The germline V gene encodes CDR1 SGHRS and CDR2 YFSETQ. The ends lost 3 bases at V and 4 bases at J; junction bases unmatched: 5. This chain's CDR3 is CASSSGQGSTGELFF. Written as DNA, the CDR3 is TGCGCCAGCAGCTCAGGACAGGGCAGCACCGGGGAGCTGTTTTTT.

The chain employs TRBV7-2 and TRBJ2-5; perhaps TRBD1 as D (5 bases). V was trimmed by 2 bases and J by 4 bases, leaving 14 bases between them. This CDR3 comprises 15 residues. Germline CDR1 and CDR2: SGHTA and FQGNSA. The CDR3 loop reads CASSLSGTTGETQYF. The CDR3 coding sequence is TGTGCCAGCAGCTTAAGTGGAACTACAGGAGAGACCCAGTACTTC.

The V and J genes are TRBV6-5 and TRBJ2-2, with a possible D match to TRBD1 (6 bases). The CDR3 is 16 residues long. The germline V gene encodes CDR1 MNHEY and CDR2 SVGAGI. Trimming took off 3 bases at V and 0 bases at J, with 11 bases between the two ends. CDR3 residues: CASSYRTAPNTGELFF. CDR3 nucleotide sequence: TGTGCCAGCAGTTATCGGACAGCCCCGAACACCGGGGAGCTGTTTTTT.

The chain carries TRBV4-1 and TRBJ2-1; 7 bases line up with TRBD2. The CDR3 spans 16 residues. Per the germline V gene, CDR1 is MGHRA and CDR2 is YSYEKL. V gave up 0 bases and J gave up 5 bases; unmatched junction bases: 7. The chain's CDR3 is CASSQDPLGGDNEQFF. CDR3 coding DNA: TGCGCCAGCAGCCAAGACCCGTTGGGGGGGGACAATGAGCAGTTCTTC.

The CDR3 reads CATSRGAGRTGYTF. In DNA, the CDR3 is TGTGCCACCAGCAGAGGTGCGGGCCGTACGGGCTACACCTTC. The chain is built from TRBV15 and TRBJ1-2; D gene ambiguous. Germline CDR1 reads LNHNV; CDR2 reads YYDKDF (reference sequence). The CDR3 totals 14 residues. Trimming pared 1 base from V and 8 bases from J, leaving 14 bases between.